This T cell receptor beta chain stems from a study of cytomegalovirus exposure and HLA in healthy donors. CDR3 length: 16 amino acids. CDR1 and CDR2 (germline): LGHNA, YNFKEQ. The PCR ran on 60 Vbeta and 13 Jbeta primers. The protocol was immunoSEQ multiplex PCR, while the TCRdb copy is restricted to in-frame clones and leaves out a portion. Of about 160,000 clones in the sample, 76% were seen once. On this clone: Antigen: not known. Relative to the germline gene, one junction end is altered; a read error may explain this.

Study results and limitations: Later analysis identified 16,951 TCR beta sequences associated with HLA alleles, using a false discovery rate threshold of 0.05. Rarity characterized most TCR sequences, yet some public TCRs appeared in many donors. A later analysis by the authors found several of the most significant clusters apparently linked to common viral pathogens. Prediction of most subjects' HLA-A and HLA-B alleles by TCR beta sequences was reportedly accurate.

The specimen sequenced was PBMCs. This clonotype was sampled from a female donor in good health and CMV-seronegative. The chain recombines TRBV4-2 with TRBJ2-7, with 9 bases identical to TRBD2. The CDR3 DNA reads as TGTGCCTGCAGCCCCGAACTGACTAGCGGATCCTACGAGCAGTACTTC. Amino acid sequence: CACSPELTSGSYEQYF.